Listed here is a single T cell receptor (beta chain). These data originate in a study of control samples from healthy donors and cancer patients. The CDR3 is 15 residues long. V lost 4 bases to trimming and J lost 7 bases; unmatched junction nucleotides: 7. Germline assignment: CDR1 MNHEY and CDR2 SMNVEV (reference sequence). Produced via immunoSEQ multiplex PCR; TCRdb's table is partial and in-frame only. The data contain 90,000 to 110,000 clones, about 89% of them singletons. The sample comprised blood. The clonotype was recovered from a woman between 45 and 60 years old in good health. This chain joins TRBV27 and TRBJ2-1; the match to TRBD2 covers 10 bases. CDR3 sequence (DNA): TGTGCCAGCAGTTCTCCTAGCGGGAGTAGTAATGAGCAGTTCTTC. It codes for CASSSPSGSSNEQFF.